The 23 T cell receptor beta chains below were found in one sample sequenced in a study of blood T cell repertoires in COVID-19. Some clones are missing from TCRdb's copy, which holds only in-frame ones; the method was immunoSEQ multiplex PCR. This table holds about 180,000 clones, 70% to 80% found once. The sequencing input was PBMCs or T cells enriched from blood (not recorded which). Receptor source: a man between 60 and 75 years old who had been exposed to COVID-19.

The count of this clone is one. CDR3 nucleotide sequence: TGCGCCAGCAGCTCGGACCTGACAGGCGAGCAGTACTTC. Translating gives CASSSDLTGEQYF. J is TRBJ2-7 and V is TRBV5-1, with a tentative D call TRBD1 (6 bases). Looked up from germline, CDR1 is SGHRS and CDR2 is YFSETQ. This CDR3 contains 13 residues. With 3 bases removed from V and 6 bases from J, the gap between germline ends came to 13 bases.

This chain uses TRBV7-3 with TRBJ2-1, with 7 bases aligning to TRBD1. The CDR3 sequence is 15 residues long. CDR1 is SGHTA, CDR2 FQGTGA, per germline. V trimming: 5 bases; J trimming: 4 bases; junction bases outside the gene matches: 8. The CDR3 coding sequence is TGTGCCAGCAGCCGGGACAGAGCCACTTACAATGAGCAGTTCTTC. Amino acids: CASSRDRATYNEQFF.

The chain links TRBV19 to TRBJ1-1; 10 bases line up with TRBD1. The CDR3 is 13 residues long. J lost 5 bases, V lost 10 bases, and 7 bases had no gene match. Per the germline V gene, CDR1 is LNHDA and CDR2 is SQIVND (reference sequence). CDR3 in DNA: TGTGCCACCCGACAGGGGGCTGATACTGAAGCTTTCTTT. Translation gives CATRQGADTEAFF.

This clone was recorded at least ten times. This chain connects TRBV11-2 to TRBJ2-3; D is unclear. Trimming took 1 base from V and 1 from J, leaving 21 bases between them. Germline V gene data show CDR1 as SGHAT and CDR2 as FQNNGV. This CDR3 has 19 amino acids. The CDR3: CASSLAFSGSVIRTDTQYF. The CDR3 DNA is TGTGCCAGCAGCTTAGCCTTTTCTGGCTCCGTAATTCGCACAGATACGCAGTATTTT. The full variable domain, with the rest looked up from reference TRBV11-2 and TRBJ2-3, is EAGVAQSPRYKIIEKRQSVAFWCNPISGHATLYWYQQILGQGPKLLIQFQNNGVVDDSQLPKDRFSAERLKGVDSTLKIQPAKLEDSAVYLCASSLAFSGSVIRTDTQYFGPGTRLTVL.

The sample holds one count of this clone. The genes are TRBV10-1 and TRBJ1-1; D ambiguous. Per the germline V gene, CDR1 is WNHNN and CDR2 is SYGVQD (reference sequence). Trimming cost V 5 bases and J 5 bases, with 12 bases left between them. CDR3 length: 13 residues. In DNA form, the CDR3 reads TGCGCCAGCAGTCCTCAGCTGAGGACTGAAGCTTTCTTT. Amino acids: CASSPQLRTEAFF.

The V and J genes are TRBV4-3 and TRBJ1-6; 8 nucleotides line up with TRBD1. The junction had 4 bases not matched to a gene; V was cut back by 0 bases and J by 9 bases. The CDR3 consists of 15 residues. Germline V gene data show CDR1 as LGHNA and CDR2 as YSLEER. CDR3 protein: CASSQEQGGISPLHF. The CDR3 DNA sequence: TGCGCCAGCAGCCAAGAACAGGGGGGGATTTCACCCCTCCACTTT.

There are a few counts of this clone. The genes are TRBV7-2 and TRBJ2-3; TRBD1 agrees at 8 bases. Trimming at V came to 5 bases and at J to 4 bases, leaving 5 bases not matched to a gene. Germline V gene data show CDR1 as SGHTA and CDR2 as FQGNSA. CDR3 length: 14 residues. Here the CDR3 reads CASSPDRESDTQYF. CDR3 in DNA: TGTGCCAGCAGCCCGGACAGGGAGTCAGATACGCAGTATTTT. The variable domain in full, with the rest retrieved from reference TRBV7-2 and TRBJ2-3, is GAGVSQSPSNKVTEKGKDVELRCDPISGHTALYWYRQSLGQGLEFLIYFQGNSAPDKSGLPSDRFSAERTGGSVSTLTIQRTQQEDSAVYLCASSPDRESDTQYFGPGTRLTVL.

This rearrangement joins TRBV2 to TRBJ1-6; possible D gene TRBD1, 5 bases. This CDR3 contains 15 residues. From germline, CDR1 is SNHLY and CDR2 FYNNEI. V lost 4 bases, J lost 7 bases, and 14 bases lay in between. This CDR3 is CASSGINRQNSPLHF. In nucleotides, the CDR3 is TGTGCCAGCAGTGGGATTAACAGGCAGAATTCACCCCTCCACTTT.

The CDR3 nucleotides are TGTGCCAGCTCCAACCGGGACAGGGGGCAAGAGACCCAGTACTTC. Translation: CASSNRDRGQETQYF. The chain employs TRBV7-3 and TRBJ2-5, with 11 bases matching TRBD1. The V segment lost 8 bases and the J segment 2 bases; nucleotides outside the gene matches: 7. CDR1 and CDR2 (germline): SGHTA, FQGTGA. The CDR3 length is 15 residues.

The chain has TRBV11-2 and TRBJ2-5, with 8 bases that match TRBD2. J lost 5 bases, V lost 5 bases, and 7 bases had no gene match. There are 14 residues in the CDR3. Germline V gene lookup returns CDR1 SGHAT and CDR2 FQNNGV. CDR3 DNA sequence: TGTGCCAGCAGCCCCGGGACTAGGACTGAGACCCAGTACTTC. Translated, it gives CASSPGTRTETQYF.

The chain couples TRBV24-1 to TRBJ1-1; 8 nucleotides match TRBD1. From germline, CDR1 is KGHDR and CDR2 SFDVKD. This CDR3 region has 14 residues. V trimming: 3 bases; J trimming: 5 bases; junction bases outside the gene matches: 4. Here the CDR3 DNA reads TGTGCCACCAGTGATCCCGGACAGGGTACTGAAGCTTTCTTT. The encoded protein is CATSDPGQGTEAFF.

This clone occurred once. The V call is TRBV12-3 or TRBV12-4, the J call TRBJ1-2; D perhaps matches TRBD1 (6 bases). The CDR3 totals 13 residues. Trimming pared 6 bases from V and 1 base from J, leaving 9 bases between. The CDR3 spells CASRAGVNYGYTF. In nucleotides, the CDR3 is TGTGCCAGCAGAGCAGGGGTTAACTATGGCTACACCTTC.

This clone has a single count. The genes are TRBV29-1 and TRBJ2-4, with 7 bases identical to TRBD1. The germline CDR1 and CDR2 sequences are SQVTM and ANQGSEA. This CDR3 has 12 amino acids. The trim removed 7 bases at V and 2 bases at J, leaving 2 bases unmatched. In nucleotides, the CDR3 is TGCAGCGGGGGACAGTCCAAAAACATTCAGTACTTC. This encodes CSGGQSKNIQYF.

CDR3 bases: TGTGCCAGCAGCTTGGCGGGAGGCTCTGGAAACACCATATATTTT. This translates into CASSLAGGSGNTIYF. The chain uses TRBV5-6 and TRBJ1-3; the D is unclear. This CDR3 has 15 amino acids. CDR1 and CDR2 from the germline V gene are SGHDT and YYEEEE. V was pared by 0 bases and J by 0 bases, with 7 bases between.

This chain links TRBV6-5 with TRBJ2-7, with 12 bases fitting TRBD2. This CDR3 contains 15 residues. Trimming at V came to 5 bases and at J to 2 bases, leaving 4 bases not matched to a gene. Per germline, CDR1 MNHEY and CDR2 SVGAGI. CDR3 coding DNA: TGTGCCAGCAGTCAACTAGCGGGAGGCGCCTACGAGCAGTACTTC. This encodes CASSQLAGGAYEQYF.

The CDR3 sequence: CSVEELAEGTYEQYF. The CDR3 nucleotides are TGCAGCGTTGAAGAACTAGCGGAGGGAACCTACGAGCAGTACTTC. This chain connects TRBV29-1 to TRBJ2-7; 8 bases align to TRBD2. Per germline, CDR1 SQVTM and CDR2 ANQGSEA. The V segment lost 0 bases and the J segment 2 bases; nucleotides outside the gene matches: 6. The CDR3 length is 15 residues.

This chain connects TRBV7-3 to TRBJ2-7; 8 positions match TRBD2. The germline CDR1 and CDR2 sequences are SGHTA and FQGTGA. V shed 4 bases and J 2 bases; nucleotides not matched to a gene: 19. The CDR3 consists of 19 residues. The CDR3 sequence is CASSSRAGGSGSRAYEQYF. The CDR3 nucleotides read TGTGCCAGCAGCTCCAGGGCAGGAGGGAGCGGGAGTAGGGCCTACGAGCAGTACTTC.

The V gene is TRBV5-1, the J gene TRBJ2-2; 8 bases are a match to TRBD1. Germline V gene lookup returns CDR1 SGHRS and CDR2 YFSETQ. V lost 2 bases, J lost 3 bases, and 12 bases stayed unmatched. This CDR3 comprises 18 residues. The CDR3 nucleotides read TGCGCCAGCAGCTTTTCGCCTTCCGGACAGGGATACACCGGGGAGCTGTTTTTT. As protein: CASSFSPSGQGYTGELFF.

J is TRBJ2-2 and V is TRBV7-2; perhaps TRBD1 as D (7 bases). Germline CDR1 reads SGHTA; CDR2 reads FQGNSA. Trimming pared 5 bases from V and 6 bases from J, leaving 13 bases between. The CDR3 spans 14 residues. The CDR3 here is CASSDPGGSGELFF. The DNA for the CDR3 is TGTGCCAGCAGCGATCCAGGGGGGTCCGGGGAGCTGTTTTTT.

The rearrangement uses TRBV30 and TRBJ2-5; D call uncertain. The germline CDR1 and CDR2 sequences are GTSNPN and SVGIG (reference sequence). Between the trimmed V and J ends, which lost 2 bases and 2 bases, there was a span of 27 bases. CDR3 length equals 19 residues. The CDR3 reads CAWSKEEGIGYQIQETQYF. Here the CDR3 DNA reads TGTGCCTGGAGTAAAGAGGAAGGTATAGGCTACCAAATACAAGAGACCCAGTACTTC.

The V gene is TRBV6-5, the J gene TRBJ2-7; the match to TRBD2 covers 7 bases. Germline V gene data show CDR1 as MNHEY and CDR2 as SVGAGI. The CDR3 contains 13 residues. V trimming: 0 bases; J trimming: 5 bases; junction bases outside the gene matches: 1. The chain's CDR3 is CASSYSTSNEQYF. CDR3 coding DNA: TGTGCCAGCAGTTACTCGACTAGCAACGAGCAGTACTTC.

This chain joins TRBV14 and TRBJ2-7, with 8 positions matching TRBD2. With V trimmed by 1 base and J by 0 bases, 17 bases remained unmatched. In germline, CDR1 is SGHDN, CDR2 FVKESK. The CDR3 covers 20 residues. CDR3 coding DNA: TGTGCCAGCAGCCAAGGAAATTGGGGACTAGGAGGGGGAGTCTCCTACGAGCAGTACTTC. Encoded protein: CASSQGNWGLGGGVSYEQYF.

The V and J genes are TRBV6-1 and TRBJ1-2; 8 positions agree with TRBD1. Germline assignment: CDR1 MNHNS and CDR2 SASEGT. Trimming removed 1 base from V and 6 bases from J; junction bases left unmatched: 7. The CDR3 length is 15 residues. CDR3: CASSEDAGGVNGYTF. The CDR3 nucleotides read TGTGCCAGCAGTGAAGATGCAGGGGGCGTTAATGGCTACACCTTC.